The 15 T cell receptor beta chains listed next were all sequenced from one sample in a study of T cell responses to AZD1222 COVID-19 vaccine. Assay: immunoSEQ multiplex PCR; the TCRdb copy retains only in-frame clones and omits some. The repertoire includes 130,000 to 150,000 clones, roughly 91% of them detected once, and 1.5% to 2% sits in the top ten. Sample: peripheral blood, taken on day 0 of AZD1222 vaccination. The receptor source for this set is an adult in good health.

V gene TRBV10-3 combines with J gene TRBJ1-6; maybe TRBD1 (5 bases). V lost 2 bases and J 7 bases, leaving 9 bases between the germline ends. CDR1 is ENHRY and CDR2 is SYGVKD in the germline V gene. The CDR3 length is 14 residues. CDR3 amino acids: CAISERGINSPLHF. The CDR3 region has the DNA TGTGCCATCAGTGAGAGGGGTATCAATTCACCCCTCCACTTT.

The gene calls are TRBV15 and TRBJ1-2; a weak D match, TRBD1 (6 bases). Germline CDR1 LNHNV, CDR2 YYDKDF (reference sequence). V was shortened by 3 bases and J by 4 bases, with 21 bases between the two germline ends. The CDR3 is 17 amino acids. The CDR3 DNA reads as TGTGCCACCAGCAGCCCTTGGGTGACAGGAGAGTTCTATGGCTACACCTTC. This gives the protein CATSSPWVTGEFYGYTF.

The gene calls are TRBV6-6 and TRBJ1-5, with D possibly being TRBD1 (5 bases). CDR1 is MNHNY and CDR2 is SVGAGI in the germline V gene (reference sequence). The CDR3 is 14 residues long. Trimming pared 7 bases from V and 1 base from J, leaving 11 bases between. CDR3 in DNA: TGTGCCAGCACCTGGGACCAGAGCAATCAGCCCCAGCATTTT. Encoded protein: CASTWDQSNQPQHF.

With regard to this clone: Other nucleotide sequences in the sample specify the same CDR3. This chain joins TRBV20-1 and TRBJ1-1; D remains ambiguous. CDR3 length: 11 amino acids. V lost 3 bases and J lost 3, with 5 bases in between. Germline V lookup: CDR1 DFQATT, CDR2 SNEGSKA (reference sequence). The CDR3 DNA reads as TGCAGTGCTAGCCCTTACACTGAAGCTTTCTTT. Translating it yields CSASPYTEAFF.

The CDR3 protein is CASSVGAGGDEQFF. In DNA, the CDR3 is TGTGCCAGCAGCGTAGGAGCAGGGGGCGATGAGCAGTTCTTC. The V call is TRBV9, the J call TRBJ2-1; TRBD1 aligns across 8 bases. This CDR3 comprises 14 residues. V lost 0 bases, J lost 8 bases, and 4 bases stayed unmatched. Germline CDR1 reads SGDLS; CDR2 reads YYNGEE. Variable domain in full (rest from reference TRBV9 and TRBJ2-1): DSGVTQTPKHLITATGQRVTLRCSPRSGDLSVYWYQQSLDQGLQFLIQYYNGEERAKGNILERFSAQQFPDLHSELNLSSLELGDSALYFCASSVGAGGDEQFFGPGTRLTVL.

The CDR3 sequence is CASSYTPGHAPYEQYF. Here the CDR3 DNA reads TGTGCCAGCAGTTACACGCCGGGCCACGCACCCTACGAGCAGTACTTC. The V gene is TRBV6-5, the J gene TRBJ2-7; D call uncertain. There are 16 residues in the CDR3. Germline CDR1 MNHEY, CDR2 SVGAGI. Trimming removed 2 bases from V and 2 bases from J, with 16 bases in between.

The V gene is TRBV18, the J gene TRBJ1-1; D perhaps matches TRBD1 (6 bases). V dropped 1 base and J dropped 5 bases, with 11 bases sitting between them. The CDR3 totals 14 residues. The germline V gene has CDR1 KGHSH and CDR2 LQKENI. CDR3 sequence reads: CASSPHRERTEAFF. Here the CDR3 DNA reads TGTGCCAGCTCACCACACAGGGAGAGGACTGAAGCTTTCTTT.

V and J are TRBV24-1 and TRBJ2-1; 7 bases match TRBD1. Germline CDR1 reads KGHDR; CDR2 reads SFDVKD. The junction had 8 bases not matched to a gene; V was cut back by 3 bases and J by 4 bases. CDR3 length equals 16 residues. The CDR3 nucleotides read TGTGCCACCAGTGATGCAGGGGGACCCCTTTACAATGAGCAGTTCTTC. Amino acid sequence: CATSDAGGPLYNEQFF.

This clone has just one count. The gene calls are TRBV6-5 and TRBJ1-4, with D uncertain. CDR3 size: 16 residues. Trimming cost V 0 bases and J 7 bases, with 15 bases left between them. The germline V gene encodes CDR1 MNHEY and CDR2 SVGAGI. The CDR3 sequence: CASSYSAAGTGEKLFF. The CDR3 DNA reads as TGTGCCAGCAGTTACTCAGCCGCGGGTACGGGTGAAAAACTGTTTTTT.

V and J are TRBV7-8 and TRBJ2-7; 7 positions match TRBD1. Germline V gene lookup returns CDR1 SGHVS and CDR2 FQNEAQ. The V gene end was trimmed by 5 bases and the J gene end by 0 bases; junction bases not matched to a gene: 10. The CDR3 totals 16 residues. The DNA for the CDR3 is TGTGCCAGCAGCCTAAGAGACAGGGCGAGCTCCTACGAGCAGTACTTC. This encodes CASSLRDRASSYEQYF. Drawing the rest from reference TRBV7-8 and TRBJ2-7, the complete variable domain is GAGVSQSPRYKVAKRGQDVALRCDPISGHVSLFWYQQALGQGPEFLTYFQNEAQLDKSGLPSDRFFAERPEGSVSTLKIQRTQQEDSAVYLCASSLRDRASSYEQYFGPGTRLTVT.

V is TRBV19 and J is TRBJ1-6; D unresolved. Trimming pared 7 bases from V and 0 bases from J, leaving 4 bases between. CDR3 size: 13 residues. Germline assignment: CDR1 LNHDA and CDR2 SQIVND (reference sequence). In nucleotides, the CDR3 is TGTGCCAGTAAGAGCTCCTATAATTCACCCCTCCACTTT. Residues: CASKSSYNSPLHF.

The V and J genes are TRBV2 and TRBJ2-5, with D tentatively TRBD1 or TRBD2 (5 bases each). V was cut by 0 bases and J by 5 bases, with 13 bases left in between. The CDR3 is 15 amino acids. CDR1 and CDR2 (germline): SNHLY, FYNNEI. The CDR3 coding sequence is TGTGCCAGCAGTGAAGCTAGAGGGGCTGGGGAGACCCAGTACTTC. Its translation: CASSEARGAGETQYF.

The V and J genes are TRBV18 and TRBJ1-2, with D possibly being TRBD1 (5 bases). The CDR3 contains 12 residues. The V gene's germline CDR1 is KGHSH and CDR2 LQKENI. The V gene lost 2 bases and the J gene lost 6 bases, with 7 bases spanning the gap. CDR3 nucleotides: TGTGCCAGCTCACCAATAGGGGATGGCTACACCTTC. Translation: CASSPIGDGYTF.

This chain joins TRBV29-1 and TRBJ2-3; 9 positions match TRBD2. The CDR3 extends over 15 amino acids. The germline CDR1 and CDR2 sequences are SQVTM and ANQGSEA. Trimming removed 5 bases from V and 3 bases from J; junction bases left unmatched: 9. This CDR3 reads CSVFPPGLATDTQYF. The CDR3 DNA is TGCAGCGTTTTCCCACCGGGACTAGCTACAGATACGCAGTATTTT.

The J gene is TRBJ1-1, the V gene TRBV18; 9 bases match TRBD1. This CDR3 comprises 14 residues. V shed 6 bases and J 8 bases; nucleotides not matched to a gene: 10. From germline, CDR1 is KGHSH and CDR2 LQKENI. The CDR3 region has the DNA TGTGCCAGCTCCCATGACCGGGACAGGGTCGAAGCTTTCTTT. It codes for CASSHDRDRVEAFF.